The entry below describes one TCR beta chain. This sample was taken from a study of blood T cell repertoires in COVID-19. Sequenced by immunoSEQ multiplex PCR; TCRdb stores in-frame clones only, minus some. The sample records under 300,000 clones, 86% being singletons. This CDR3 is 12 amino acids long. Trimming removed 6 bases from V and 7 bases from J, with 12 bases in between. Germline V gene lookup returns CDR1 MNHEY and CDR2 SVGEGT. The chain employs TRBV6-2 or TRBV6-3 and TRBJ1-2, with D possibly being TRBD1 (5 bases). The material sequenced was peripheral blood. The TCR originated in a man older than 75 with acute or convalescent COVID-19. The CDR3 reads CASSVQESGYTF. The CDR3 nucleotides read TGTGCCAGCAGCGTACAGGAGAGTGGCTACACCTTC.